This T cell receptor beta chain is drawn from a study of cytomegalovirus exposure and HLA in healthy donors. The study ran its PCR with 60 Vbeta and 13 Jbeta primers. TCRdb keeps only in-frame clones here, not all; method: immunoSEQ multiplex PCR. The repertoire holds roughly 190,000 clones, with approximately 82% as singletons. The sequence was collected from a woman between 45 and 65 years old in good health and CMV-seropositive. Specimen: PBMCs.

CDR3 nucleotides: TGTGCCAGCAGCTCAAGCACAGGGGCTCCATTCTACGAGCAGTACTTC. Translated: CASSSSTGAPFYEQYF. The V and J genes are TRBV7-3 and TRBJ2-7, with 7 bases lining up with TRBD1. CDR1 is SGHTA, CDR2 FQGTGA, per germline. The CDR3 is 16 residues long. J was trimmed by 3 bases and V by 4 bases; bases with no gene match: 12.